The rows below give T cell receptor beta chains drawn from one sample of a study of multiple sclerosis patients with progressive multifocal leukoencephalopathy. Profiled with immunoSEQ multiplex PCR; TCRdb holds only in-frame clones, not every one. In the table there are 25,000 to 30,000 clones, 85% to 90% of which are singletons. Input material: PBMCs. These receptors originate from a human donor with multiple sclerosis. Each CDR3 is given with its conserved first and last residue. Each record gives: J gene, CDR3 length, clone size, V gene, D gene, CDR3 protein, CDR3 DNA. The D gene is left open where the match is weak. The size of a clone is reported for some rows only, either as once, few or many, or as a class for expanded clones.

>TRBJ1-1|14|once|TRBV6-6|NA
CASSYDRAYTEAFF
TGTGCCAGCAGTTACGACAGAGCTTACACTGAAGCTTTCTTT
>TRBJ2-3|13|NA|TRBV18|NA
CASSLSSTDTQYF
TGTGCCAGCTCACTCTCTAGCACAGATACGCAGTATTTT
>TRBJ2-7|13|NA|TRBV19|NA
CATAATPSYEQYF
TGTGCCACCGCGGCAACCCCCTCCTACGAGCAGTACTTC
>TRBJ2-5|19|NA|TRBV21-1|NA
CASSNIRRDRGQLGKEQYF
TGTGCCAGCAGCAATATAAGGCGGGACAGGGGGCAATTGGGAAAGGAGCAGTACTTC
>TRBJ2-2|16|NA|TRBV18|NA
CASSPQGGSGTGELFF
TGTGCCAGCTCACCCCAAGGTGGATCGGGCACCGGGGAGCTGTTTTTT
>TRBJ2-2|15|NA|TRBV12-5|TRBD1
CASGWWTGHTGELFF
TGTGCTAGTGGTTGGTGGACAGGGCACACCGGGGAGCTGTTTTTT
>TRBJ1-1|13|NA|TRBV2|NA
CASTVGGNTEAFF
TGTGCCAGCACGGTCGGCGGGAACACTGAAGCTTTCTTT
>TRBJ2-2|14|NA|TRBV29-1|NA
CSVESGTNTGELFF
TGCAGCGTTGAATCCGGGACGAACACCGGGGAGCTGTTTTTT
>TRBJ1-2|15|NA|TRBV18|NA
CASSHPLGVTYGYTF
TGTGCCAGCTCACATCCCCTTGGGGTCACCTATGGCTACACCTTC
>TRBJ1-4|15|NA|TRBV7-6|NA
CASSLEGSRSEKLFF
TGTGCCAGCAGCTTAGAAGGCAGTAGATCTGAAAAACTGTTTTTT
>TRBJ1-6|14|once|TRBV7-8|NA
CASSLDPVGSPLHF
TGTGCCAGCAGCTTAGACCCAGTGGGCTCACCCCTCCACTTT
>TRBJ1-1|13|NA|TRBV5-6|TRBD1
CASSSPGGTEAFF
TGTGCCAGCAGCTCACCAGGGGGCACTGAAGCTTTCTTT
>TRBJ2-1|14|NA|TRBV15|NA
CATSKAAVSGEQFF
TGTGCCACCAGCAAAGCGGCGGTTAGCGGTGAGCAGTTCTTC
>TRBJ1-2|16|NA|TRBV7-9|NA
CASSLDRYETLNGYTF
TGTGCCAGCAGCTTAGACCGTTACGAAACCCTTAATGGCTACACCTTC
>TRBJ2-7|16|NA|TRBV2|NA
CASSAQTWERGDEQYF
TGTGCCAGCAGTGCTCAAACTTGGGAAAGGGGCGACGAGCAGTACTTC
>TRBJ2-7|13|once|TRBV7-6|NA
CASSLGDGTEQYF
TGTGCCAGCAGCTTAGGGGACGGTACCGAGCAGTACTTC
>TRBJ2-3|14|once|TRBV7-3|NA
CASSFSGAEDTQYF
TGTGCCAGCAGCTTCTCAGGGGCCGAGGATACGCAGTATTTT
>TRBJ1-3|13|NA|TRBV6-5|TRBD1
CASSYGTGGTIYF
TGTGCCAGCAGTTACGGTACAGGGGGCACCATATATTTT
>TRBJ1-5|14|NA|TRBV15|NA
CATSRVAGDQPQHF
TGTGCCACCAGCAGAGTGGCAGGGGATCAGCCCCAGCATTTT
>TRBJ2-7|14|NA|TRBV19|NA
CASSIVYGPYEQYF
TGTGCCAGTAGTATAGTCTACGGTCCCTACGAGCAGTACTTC
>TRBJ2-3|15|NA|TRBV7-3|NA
CASSSGWGGTDTQYF
TGTGCCAGCAGCTCAGGGTGGGGGGGCACAGATACGCAGTATTTT
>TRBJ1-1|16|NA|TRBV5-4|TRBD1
CASSLAFQGAGTEAFF
TGTGCCAGCAGCTTGGCCTTCCAGGGGGCCGGGACTGAAGCTTTCTTT
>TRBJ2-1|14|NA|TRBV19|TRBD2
CASRRTSVGNEQFF
TGTGCCAGTAGAAGGACTAGTGTCGGCAATGAGCAGTTCTTC
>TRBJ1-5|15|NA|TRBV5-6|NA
CASSLAGGLNQPQHF
TGTGCCAGCAGCTTGGCGGGGGGGCTCAATCAGCCCCAGCATTTT
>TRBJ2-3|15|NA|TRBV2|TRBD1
CASSEEGASTDTQYF
TGTGCCAGCAGTGAAGAGGGGGCCAGCACAGATACGCAGTATTTT